This T cell receptor beta chain was observed in a study of naive and memory T cell subsets. Remarks on this clonotype: Its antigen remains unidentified. The library was prepared for alpha chains; this beta chain is a stray read, so its frequency means little.

Germline CDR1 reads LNHDA; CDR2 reads SQIVND (reference sequence). The V segment lost 4 bases and the J segment 4 bases; nucleotides outside the gene matches: 24. This CDR3 has 22 residues. Study-wide points: Naive repertoires, especially CD8, held a few larger clonotypes, possibly memory cells re-expressing CD45RA.

The ligated cDNA underwent four PCR rounds using SP2 and nested alpha and beta constant-region primers. One entry per CDR3 protein results from TCRdb running MiXCR on the UMI-ligation and nested PCR reads. In the table there are about 230 distinct CDR3 sequences, approximately 68% of which are singletons. The sequence was obtained from a human donor in good health. Sequencing used naive CD8+ T cells from blood. The chain recombines TRBV19 with TRBJ2-3; 12 bases map to TRBD2. The CDR3 protein is CASSKMTSGSYRLDPRADTQYF. CDR3 DNA sequence: TGTGCCAGTAGTAAGATGACTAGCGGGAGTTATCGTCTTGACCCGCGCGCAGATACGCAGTATTTT.